These 16 T cell receptor beta chains were sequenced from one sample in a study of blood T cell repertoires in COVID-19. Here immunoSEQ multiplex PCR was the method, and the copy in TCRdb shows in-frame clones only, minus some. The sample includes roughly 250,000 clones, 70% to 90% seen only once; the top ten take 2.5% to 3.5%. The sequenced sample consisted of PBMCs or T cells enriched from blood (not recorded which). The receptors derive from a woman in her thirties or forties with acute COVID-19.

The rearrangement uses TRBV24-1 and TRBJ1-2, with a tentative D call TRBD1 (6 bases). The germline gives CDR1 KGHDR, CDR2 SFDVKD. V was shortened by 11 bases and J by 6 bases, with 12 bases between the two germline ends. The CDR3 totals 11 residues. CDR3 sequence (DNA): TGTGCCAGCCGGGGGGACAATGGCTACACCTTC. It codes for CASRGDNGYTF.

The chain has TRBV10-3 and TRBJ2-3; 7 bases map to TRBD2. The CDR3 covers 14 residues. CDR1 and CDR2 from the germline V gene are ENHRY and SYGVKD. Trimming at V came to 3 bases and at J to 4 bases, leaving 4 bases not matched to a gene. The CDR3 nucleotides are TGTGCCATCAGTGATAGGACTAGTGCAGATACGCAGTATTTT. Its translation is CAISDRTSADTQYF.

In this sample, this clone turned up a few times. This chain connects TRBV5-1 to TRBJ2-2; no firm D call. The CDR3 spans 16 residues. CDR1 is SGHRS and CDR2 is YFSETQ in the germline V gene. The V end lost 0 bases, the J end lost 1 base, and 10 bases lay between the germline ends. The CDR3 nucleotides read TGCGCCAGCAGCTTGGAAGTGCGACAGAACACCGGGGAGCTGTTTTTT. It is translated as CASSLEVRQNTGELFF.

V is TRBV19 and J is TRBJ1-5; D gene uncertain. Trimming stripped 7 bases from V and 0 bases from J, with 10 bases between. Germline V CDR1 and CDR2: LNHDA, SQIVND (reference sequence). The CDR3 extends over 14 amino acids. As DNA, the CDR3 is TGTGCCAGTACCCCGGCGGTTAGCAATCAGCCCCAGCATTTT. It translates to CASTPAVSNQPQHF. The full variable domain, its missing parts supplied by reference TRBV19 and TRBJ1-5, is DGGITQSPKYLFRKEGQNVTLSCEQNLNHDAMYWYRQDPGQGLRLIYYSQIVNDFQKGDIAEGYSVSREKKESFPLTVTSAQKNPTAFYLCASTPAVSNQPQHFGDGTRLSIL.

The V call is TRBV5-1, the J call TRBJ2-2, with 7 bases aligning to TRBD2. The V and J ends lost 7 bases and 5 bases, in that order; junction bases with no gene match: 11. The CDR3 has 15 residues. From germline, CDR1 is SGHRS and CDR2 YFSETQ. The CDR3 coding sequence is TGCGCCAGCGCCCCCGGCGGGAGTGCTACCGGGGAGCTGTTTTTT. Translation: CASAPGGSATGELFF.

The chain is built from TRBV7-9 and TRBJ1-4; D might be TRBD1 (5 bases). CDR3 length equals 11 residues. V was clipped by 5 bases and J by 14 bases, with 12 bases between them. Germline V gene sequence: CDR1 SEHNR, CDR2 FQNEAQ (reference sequence). The CDR3 sequence: CASSEKTELFF. CDR3 sequence (DNA): TGTGCCAGCAGCGAAAAGACAGAGCTGTTTTTT.

The rearrangement uses TRBV9 and TRBJ2-2; D unresolved. Germline loops: CDR1 SGDLS, CDR2 YYNGEE. The CDR3 is made up of 15 amino acids. Trimming removed 0 bases from V and 1 base from J, with 7 bases in between. The CDR3: CASSVGTLNTGELFF. The CDR3 bases are TGTGCCAGCAGCGTAGGCACATTGAACACCGGGGAGCTGTTTTTT.

The genes are TRBV19 and TRBJ2-7, with TRBD1 as a possible D gene (6 bases). Trimming stripped 9 bases from V and 0 bases from J, with 18 bases between. Germline assignment: CDR1 LNHDA and CDR2 SQIVND (reference sequence). The CDR3 contains 15 residues. CDR3 coding DNA: TGTGCCAGCCGTAGCCCGGGACAAGACTCCTACGAGCAGTACTTC. It yields the protein CASRSPGQDSYEQYF.

This chain uses TRBV12-5 with TRBJ2-1; 9 bases are shared with TRBD2. Germline CDR1 and CDR2: LGHNT and FRNRAP. After removal of 8 bases from V and 0 bases from J, the junction contained 8 bases not matched to a gene. The CDR3 length is 16 residues. The DNA for the CDR3 is TGTGCTAGTCTGGCGGGAGGGACAAGCTCCTACAATGAGCAGTTCTTC. It encodes CASLAGGTSSYNEQFF. Supplemented by reference TRBV12-5 and TRBJ2-1, the full variable domain reads DARVTQTPRHKVTEMGQEVTMRCQPILGHNTVFWYRQTMMQGLELLAYFRNRAPLDDSGMPKDRFSAEMPDATLATLKIQPSEPRDSAVYFCASLAGGTSSYNEQFFGPGTRLTVL.

The chain has TRBV7-8 and TRBJ2-7; 10 bases map to TRBD2. After removal of 5 bases from V and 3 bases from J, the junction contained 10 bases not matched to a gene. Germline CDR1 is SGHVS and CDR2 is FQNEAQ. This CDR3 region has 16 residues. This chain's CDR3 is CASSPTRLAGNYEQYF. CDR3 sequence (DNA): TGTGCCAGCAGCCCGACCCGACTAGCGGGCAACTACGAGCAGTACTTC.

This chain links TRBV5-1 with TRBJ2-1; 12 positions match TRBD2. V lost 4 bases, J lost 10 bases, and 12 bases stayed unmatched. This CDR3 comprises 16 residues. Germline loops: CDR1 SGHRS, CDR2 YFSETQ. The CDR3 nucleotides read TGCGCCAGCAGCCCGAAGACTAGCGGGGGTTCAGGGGAGCAGTTCTTC. It specifies CASSPKTSGGSGEQFF.

The V and J genes are TRBV19 and TRBJ1-5, with TRBD1 identical over 7 bases. This CDR3 is built from 13 residues. Germline CDR1 is LNHDA and CDR2 is SQIVND (reference sequence). V dropped 6 bases and J dropped 6; count of bases not matched to a gene: 5. CDR3: CASSWTGAQPQHF. Written as DNA, the CDR3 is TGTGCCAGTAGCTGGACAGGAGCTCAGCCCCAGCATTTT.

J is TRBJ2-5 and V is TRBV19, with 9 nucleotides matching TRBD2. Germline V gene sequence: CDR1 LNHDA, CDR2 SQIVND (reference sequence). The CDR3 is 16 residues long. With V trimmed by 5 bases and J by 0 bases, 7 bases remained unmatched. The CDR3 DNA follows: TGTGCCAGTAGTTCTAGCGGGGTCGGGTACCAAGAGACCCAGTACTTC. Amino acid sequence: CASSSSGVGYQETQYF.

The genes are TRBV21-1 and TRBJ1-4; TRBD1, the D gene given by the table, was not confirmed from the DNA. TRBV21-1 is noted as a pseudogene. The CDR3 has 20 amino acids. The CDR3 nucleotides read TGTGCCAGCAGCAAAGCCCCCTCGGACAGGGGGTTCGCAACTAATGAAAAACTGTTTTTT. It codes for CASSKAPSDRGFATNEKLFF.

This clone has a single count. The V gene is TRBV15, the J gene TRBJ2-7; 8 bases are a match to TRBD2. Germline-derived CDR1 and CDR2 are LNHNV and YYDKDF (reference sequence). V was clipped by 5 bases and J by 2 bases; unmatched bases: 17. This CDR3 has 18 residues. The CDR3 DNA reads as TGTGCCACCAGCGGAAGTAGTCCGACTAGCGACTTGACCTACGAGCAGTACTTC. Its translation is CATSGSSPTSDLTYEQYF.

The chain combines TRBV12-5 with TRBJ2-3; unclear D gene. Germline CDR1 reads LGHNT; CDR2 reads FRNRAP. V dropped 4 bases and J dropped 1 base, with 6 bases sitting between them. The CDR3 runs to 13 residues. The CDR3 coding sequence is TGTGCTAGTGGTTCATCGGGCACAGATACGCAGTATTTT. Translated, it gives CASGSSGTDTQYF.